This T cell receptor beta chain was obtained from a study of cytomegalovirus exposure and HLA in healthy donors. Comment on this clone: Its matching antigen is unknown.

Whole-study results and caveats: Later genetic work tied a missense DCLRE1C variant to beta-chain V and J trimming. Analysis performed later showed TCR beta chains linked to HLA being more clonally expanded than equally common others. The likely explanation for a cluster of highly shared sequence variants was sequencing artifact.

The PCR was carried out with 60 Vbeta primers and 13 Jbeta primers. Repertoires were generated with immunoSEQ multiplex PCR, while TCRdb's copy carries only in-frame clones and drops some. The repertoire includes 130,000 or so clones, roughly 80% of them detected once, and roughly 1% sits in the top ten. Material for sequencing was PBMCs. This TCR was recovered from a woman aged 55 to 70 in good health and CMV-seronegative.

The CDR3 sequence is CAISDSASGREAFF. DNA of the CDR3: TGTGCCATCAGTGATTCAGCGTCGGGGAGGGAAGCTTTCTTT. The chain links TRBV10-3 to TRBJ1-1, with D unclear. CDR1 ENHRY and CDR2 SYGVKD come from the germline V gene. The V and J ends lost 3 bases and 8 bases respectively, with 16 bases between them. The CDR3 has 14 amino acids.